This T cell receptor (beta chain) was identified during a study of shared clonotypes between healthy human individuals. This table comes from immunoSEQ multiplex PCR, and its TCRdb copy is limited to in-frame clones, with some not included. The table has 640,000 or so clones, about two thirds seen once; the top ten hold around 1.8%. CDR1 is MNHEY and CDR2 is SMNVEV in the germline V gene (reference sequence). This CDR3 has 16 residues. The V end was cut by 5 bases, the J end by 1 base, with 17 bases between. This clone was observed a handful of times. This TCR was recovered from a woman in her twenties or thirties in good health. The rearrangement links TRBV27 to TRBJ1-2; a possible D gene is TRBD1 (6 bases). Sequenced input: memory CD4+ T cells sorted from blood. The subset here: CD45RA-negative fraction. The CDR3 region is CASSRRGQLFNYGYTF. CDR3 nucleotide sequence: TGTGCCAGCAGTCGACGTGGACAGCTTTTTAACTATGGCTACACCTTC.